This T cell receptor beta chain was captured in a study of cytomegalovirus exposure and HLA in healthy donors. The primer mix had 60 Vbeta and 13 Jbeta primers. Here immunoSEQ multiplex PCR was the method, and the copy in TCRdb shows in-frame clones only, minus some. The table has more than 100,000 clones, roughly 82% seen once. The germline gives CDR1 MNHEY, CDR2 SVGAGI. V lost 2 bases and J lost 3; bases outside the gene matches: 2. The CDR3 loop spans 14 amino acids. Sample: PBMCs. The genes are TRBV6-5 and TRBJ1-1; 8 nucleotides align to TRBD1. This TCR was sampled from a human donor in good health. CDR3: CASSYGQGYTEAFF. CDR3 nucleotides: TGTGCCAGCAGTTACGGACAGGGTTACACTGAAGCTTTCTTT.